This T cell receptor beta chain was sequenced for a study of blood T cell repertoires in COVID-19. Looking at the study overall: Acute and convalescent COVID-19 specimens originated in the United States, Italy and Spain.

Per the authors' pipeline: Estimation of nucleated cell counts was performed using reference gene primer amplification. The method was immunoSEQ multiplex PCR; TCRdb's version includes in-frame clones alone and lacks a portion of them. V and J calls and clone size follow that table, whereas D and trimming were derived from the DNA. The data show over 40,000 clones, around nine tenths seen once. The germline V gene has CDR1 LNHNV and CDR2 YYDKDF (reference sequence). This CDR3 comprises 20 residues. V was clipped by 0 bases and J by 1 base; unmatched bases: 17. The V gene is TRBV15, the J gene TRBJ2-7, with 8 bases identical to TRBD2. The TCR sequence derives from a woman of 80 years or more with acute or convalescent COVID-19. Sequenced input: peripheral blood. The CDR3 DNA is TGTGCCACCAGCAGAGACCACGTAGGTGGAAGCGGGAGAGTATCCTACGAGCAGTACTTC. It translates to CATSRDHVGGSGRVSYEQYF.